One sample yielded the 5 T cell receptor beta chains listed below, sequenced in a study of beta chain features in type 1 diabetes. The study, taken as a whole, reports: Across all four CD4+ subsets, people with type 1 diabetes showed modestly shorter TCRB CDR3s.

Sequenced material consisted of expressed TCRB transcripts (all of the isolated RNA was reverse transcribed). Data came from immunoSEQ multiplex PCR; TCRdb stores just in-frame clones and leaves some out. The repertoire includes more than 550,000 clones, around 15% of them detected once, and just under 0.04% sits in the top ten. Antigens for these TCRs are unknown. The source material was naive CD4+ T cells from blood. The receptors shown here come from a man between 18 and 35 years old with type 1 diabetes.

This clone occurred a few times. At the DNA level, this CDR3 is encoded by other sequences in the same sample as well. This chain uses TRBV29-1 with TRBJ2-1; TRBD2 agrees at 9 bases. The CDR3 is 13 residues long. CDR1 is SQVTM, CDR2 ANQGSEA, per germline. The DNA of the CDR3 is TGCAGTGTTAGCGGGAGCTCCTACAATGAGCAGTTCTTC. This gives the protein CSVSGSSYNEQFF.

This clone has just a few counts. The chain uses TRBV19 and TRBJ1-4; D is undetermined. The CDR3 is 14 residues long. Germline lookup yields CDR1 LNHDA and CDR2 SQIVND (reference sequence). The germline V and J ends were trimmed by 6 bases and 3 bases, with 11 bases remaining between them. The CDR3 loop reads CASRMAGSNEKLFF. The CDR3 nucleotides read TGTGCCAGTAGAATGGCAGGTTCTAATGAAAAACTGTTTTTT. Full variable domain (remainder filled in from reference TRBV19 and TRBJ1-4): DGGITQSPKYLFRKEGQNVTLSCEQNLNHDAMYWYRQDPGQGLRLIYYSQIVNDFQKGDIAEGYSVSREKKESFPLTVTSAQKNPTAFYLCASRMAGSNEKLFFGSGTQLSVL.

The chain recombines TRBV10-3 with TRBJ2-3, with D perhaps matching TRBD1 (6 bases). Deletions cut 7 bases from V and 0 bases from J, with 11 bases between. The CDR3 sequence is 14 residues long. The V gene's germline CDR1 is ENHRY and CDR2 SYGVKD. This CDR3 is CAINDRTSTDTQYF. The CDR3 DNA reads TGTGCCATCAACGACAGGACCAGCACAGATACGCAGTATTTT.

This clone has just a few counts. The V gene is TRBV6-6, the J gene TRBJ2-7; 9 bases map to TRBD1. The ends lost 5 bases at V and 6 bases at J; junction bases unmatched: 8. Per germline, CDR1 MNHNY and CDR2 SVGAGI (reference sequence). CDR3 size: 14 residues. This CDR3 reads CASSPTGTGIEQYF. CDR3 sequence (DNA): TGTGCCAGCAGTCCGACCGGGACAGGGATCGAGCAGTACTTC.

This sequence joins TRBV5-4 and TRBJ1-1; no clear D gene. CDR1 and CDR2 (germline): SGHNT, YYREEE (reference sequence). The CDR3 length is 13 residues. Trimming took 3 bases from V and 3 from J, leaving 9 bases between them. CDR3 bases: TGTGCCAGCAGCTCCCGACCGGACACTGAAGCTTTCTTT. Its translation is CASSSRPDTEAFF.